One sample yielded the 31 T cell receptor beta chains listed below, sequenced in a study of T-cell memory formation after mild COVID-19. One entry per CDR3 protein, called by TCRdb with MiXCR from the 5' RACE reads. The profile covers fewer than 95,000 distinct CDR3 sequences, with approximately 15% appearing a single time and under 45% taken by the ten largest. The sample taken for sequencing was PBMCs or a T cell subset sorted from them (not recorded which). The receptors come from a man aged 18 to 35 who had mild COVID-19 (a few samples of this study predate the infection). Cell type and time point are not known.

The chain carries TRBV13 and TRBJ1-1; D is perhaps TRBD1 (6 bases). CDR1 and CDR2 from the germline V gene are PRHDT and FYEKMQ (reference sequence). This CDR3 spans 18 amino acids. The V and J ends lost 4 bases and 0 bases respectively, with 21 bases between them. CDR3 sequence (DNA): TGTGCCAGCAGCTCCCGGAGCAGGGGAGGGGGATTGAACACTGAAGCTTTCTTT. It translates to CASSSRSRGGGLNTEAFF.

This clonotype was picked up a small number of times. J is TRBJ2-5 and V is TRBV6-6, with D possibly matching TRBD1 (5 bases). Looked up from germline, CDR1 is MNHNY and CDR2 is SVGAGI (reference sequence). This CDR3 has 16 amino acids. V was trimmed by 6 bases and J by 1 base, leaving 18 bases between them. The CDR3 region is CASRNIRSGSQETQYF. CDR3 DNA sequence: TGTGCCAGCAGGAATATTAGGTCAGGGTCCCAAGAGACCCAGTACTTC.

This clonotype was picked up a small number of times. The J gene is TRBJ2-1, the V gene TRBV7-3; 11 nucleotides line up with TRBD2. CDR3 size: 15 residues. J lost 8 bases, V lost 4 bases, and 7 bases had no gene match. The V gene's germline CDR1 is SGHTA and CDR2 FQGTGA. The CDR3 sequence: CASSSVAGGLDEQFF. For the CDR3, the DNA is TGTGCCAGCAGCTCCGTAGCGGGGGGGCTTGATGAGCAGTTCTTC.

This clonotype was observed a few times. V and J are TRBV21-1 and TRBJ1-2; TRBD1 is the table's D call and was not checked against the DNA. TRBV21-1 is a pseudogene locus. The CDR3 spans 13 residues. The CDR3 DNA is TGTGCCAGCAGCAAAGTAGGGGGGGGCGGCTACACCTTC. It translates to CASSKVGGGGYTF.

This clonotype has only a few counts. The gene calls are TRBV10-3 and TRBJ2-3; a possible D gene is TRBD2 (6 bases). V was pared by 2 bases and J by 5 bases, with 11 bases between. The CDR3 extends over 14 amino acids. CDR1 is ENHRY and CDR2 is SYGVKD in the germline V gene. CDR3 loop: CAISEGRGLDTQYF. The CDR3 coding sequence is TGTGCCATCAGTGAGGGTAGGGGACTAGATACGCAGTATTTT.

This clonotype has a handful of counts. The chain combines TRBV29-1 with TRBJ2-7; the match to TRBD2 covers 9 bases. The V and J ends lost 1 base and 2 bases, in that order; junction bases with no gene match: 3. The CDR3 runs 14 residues. Per the germline V gene, CDR1 is SQVTM and CDR2 is ANQGSEA. CDR3 in DNA: TGCAGCGTTGAAGCTAGCGGGGAAACCTACGAGCAGTACTTC. It codes for CSVEASGETYEQYF.

This chain joins TRBV7-8 and TRBJ2-3; no clear D. The CDR3 covers 14 residues. V lost 1 base and J lost 5, with 10 bases in between. Germline V lookup: CDR1 SGHVS, CDR2 FQNEAQ. The CDR3 is CASSLGQSQDTQYF. CDR3 DNA sequence: TGTGCCAGCAGCTTAGGGCAGAGTCAAGATACGCAGTATTTT.

This clonotype came up many times. V and J are TRBV4-1 and TRBJ2-7; tentatively, D is TRBD2 (6 bases). The germline V gene encodes CDR1 MGHRA and CDR2 YSYEKL. V lost 0 bases and J 3 bases, leaving 9 bases between the germline ends. This CDR3 has 14 amino acids. Written as DNA, the CDR3 is TGCGCCAGCAGCCAAGACCGGGGGAGCTACGAGCAGTACTTC. Protein: CASSQDRGSYEQYF.

This rearrangement joins TRBV19 to TRBJ2-3, with 7 bases matching TRBD2. This CDR3 region has 14 residues. Looked up from germline, CDR1 is LNHDA and CDR2 is SQIVND (reference sequence). With 4 bases clipped from V and 1 base from J, the junction kept 2 bases outside the gene matches. CDR3 sequence reads: CASSTSGGTDTQYF. DNA of the CDR3: TGTGCCAGTAGTACCAGCGGGGGCACAGATACGCAGTATTTT.

The chain uses TRBV3-1 and TRBJ1-2; a possible D gene is TRBD1 (5 bases). There are 13 residues in the CDR3. The germline V gene has CDR1 LGHDT and CDR2 YNNKEL (reference sequence). Trimming took off 4 bases at V and 2 bases at J, with 8 bases between the two ends. The CDR3 sequence is CASSPQGNYGYTF. CDR3 DNA: TGTGCCAGCAGCCCCCAGGGCAACTATGGCTACACCTTC.

The chain uses TRBV20-1 and TRBJ1-1, with D hard to call. Germline CDR1 reads DFQATT; CDR2 reads SNEGSKA (reference sequence). Trimming removed 3 bases from V and 8 bases from J, with 10 bases in between. The CDR3 length is 11 residues. The chain's CDR3 is CSASGQLEAFF. For the CDR3, the DNA is TGCAGTGCTAGCGGGCAGCTAGAAGCTTTCTTT.

This clonotype was picked up a small number of times. The chain recombines TRBV6-1 with TRBJ2-1, with D uncertain. This CDR3 comprises 13 residues. Germline V gives CDR1 MNHNS, CDR2 SASEGT. The V end was cut by 5 bases, the J end by 10 bases, with 15 bases between. The DNA of the CDR3 is TGTGCCAGCAGTTTCACGGGTATGGTGGAGCAGTTCTTC. Its translation: CASSFTGMVEQFF.

There are a few counts of this clonotype. The chain recombines TRBV28 with TRBJ2-1; D uncertain. Germline CDR1 MDHEN, CDR2 SYDVKM. The CDR3 has 12 amino acids. V was trimmed by 8 bases and J by 1 base, leaving 6 bases between them. The CDR3 sequence: CASFSSYNEQFF. As DNA, the CDR3 is TGTGCCAGCTTTTCGTCCTACAATGAGCAGTTCTTC.

The V call is TRBV11-2, the J call TRBJ1-5; 7 bases line up with TRBD1. The trim removed 5 bases at V and 6 bases at J, leaving 10 bases unmatched. Looked up from germline, CDR1 is SGHAT and CDR2 is FQNNGV. CDR3 length: 15 amino acids. CDR3 residues: CASSAGQAPGQPQHF. As DNA, the CDR3 is TGTGCCAGCAGCGCCGGACAGGCTCCAGGTCAGCCCCAGCATTTT. Based on the CDR3 plus reference TRBV11-2 and TRBJ1-5, the full variable domain is EAGVAQSPRYKIIEKRQSVAFWCNPISGHATLYWYQQILGQGPKLLIQFQNNGVVDDSQLPKDRFSAERLKGVDSTLKIQPAKLEDSAVYLCASSAGQAPGQPQHFGDGTRLSIL.

This chain joins TRBV9 and TRBJ1-3; D may be TRBD1 (5 bases). The V and J ends lost 0 bases and 2 bases respectively, with 6 bases between them. Germline lookup yields CDR1 SGDLS and CDR2 YYNGEE. The CDR3 length is 14 residues. Written as DNA, the CDR3 is TGTGCCAGCAGCGTAGCAGGGACTGGAAACACCATATATTTT. As protein: CASSVAGTGNTIYF.

At least ten counts were recorded for this clonotype. The rearrangement links TRBV5-1 to TRBJ1-1; D not certain. The germline V gene has CDR1 SGHRS and CDR2 YFSETQ. Trimming shortened V by 6 bases and J by 4 bases, and 16 bases separated the two germline ends. This CDR3 is 14 amino acids long. CDR3 residues: CASTLSTQITEAFF. CDR3 sequence (DNA): TGCGCCAGCACGCTCAGCACCCAGATCACTGAAGCTTTCTTT.

This clonotype is labeled medium-sized (0.01 to 0.1%). This chain uses TRBV7-9 with TRBJ2-2; D ambiguous. The CDR3 covers 11 residues. The germline V gene has CDR1 SEHNR and CDR2 FQNEAQ (reference sequence). Trimming removed 11 bases at V and 3 bases at J, with 7 bases between. The CDR3 loop is CALRDTGELFF. The CDR3 coding sequence is TGTGCCCTTCGGGACACCGGGGAGCTGTTTTTT.

CDR3 residues: CASSLETALMNTEAFF. CDR3 nucleotides: TGTGCCAGCAGCTTAGAGACAGCTCTTATGAACACTGAAGCTTTCTTT. J is TRBJ1-1 and V is TRBV7-2; weak D call: TRBD1 (5 bases). Trimming removed 1 base from V and 0 bases from J, with 12 bases in between. Germline loops: CDR1 SGHTA, CDR2 FQGNSA. There are 16 residues in the CDR3. The variable domain in full, with the rest retrieved from reference TRBV7-2 and TRBJ1-1, is GAGVSQSPSNKVTEKGKDVELRCDPISGHTALYWYRQSLGQGLEFLIYFQGNSAPDKSGLPSDRFSAERTGGSVSTLTIQRTQQEDSAVYLCASSLETALMNTEAFFGQGTRLTVV.

The rearrangement links TRBV6-6 to TRBJ2-2; D might be TRBD2 (5 bases). CDR1 and CDR2 from the germline V gene are MNHNY and SVGAGI (reference sequence). The CDR3 is 13 amino acids. Trimming left V 7 bases short and J 4 bases short, with 10 bases between. The CDR3 bases are TGTGCCAGCACCGTTAGCGTCACCGGGGAGCTGTTTTTT. This codes for CASTVSVTGELFF.

The genes are TRBV4-3 and TRBJ2-2, with 8 bases matching TRBD1. The trim removed 6 bases at V and 4 bases at J, leaving 7 bases unmatched. CDR1 and CDR2 (germline): LGHNA, YSLEER. The CDR3 is 15 amino acids. The CDR3 sequence: CASSLETGATGELFF. The CDR3 DNA reads as TGCGCCAGCAGTCTGGAGACAGGGGCCACCGGGGAGCTGTTTTTT.

This clonotype appeared a few times. This chain uses TRBV7-8 with TRBJ1-2; D is undetermined. Trimming cost V 2 bases and J 2 bases, with 12 bases left between them. This CDR3 has 15 residues. The germline gives CDR1 SGHVS, CDR2 FQNEAQ. CDR3 nucleotide sequence: TGTGCCAGCAGCTTACCGGTGGAATACAACTATGGCTACACCTTC. As protein: CASSLPVEYNYGYTF. Together with reference TRBV7-8 and TRBJ1-2, the CDR3 gives the full variable domain: GAGVSQSPRYKVAKRGQDVALRCDPISGHVSLFWYQQALGQGPEFLTYFQNEAQLDKSGLPSDRFFAERPEGSVSTLKIQRTQQEDSAVYLCASSLPVEYNYGYTFGSGTRLTVV.

The CDR3 DNA sequence: TGTGCCAGCAGTTGCCCCTCTGGACAGGGTGATTCACCCCTCCACTTT. Amino acid sequence: CASSCPSGQGDSPLHF. This rearrangement joins TRBV28 to TRBJ1-6, with 8 bases aligning to TRBD1. V lost 4 bases, J lost 8 bases, and 10 bases stayed unmatched. The CDR3 covers 16 residues. Germline-derived CDR1 and CDR2 are MDHEN and SYDVKM.

In regard to this clonotype: A much bigger clone sits one base away, suggesting this may be a read error. The chain recombines TRBV10-3 with TRBJ2-6; 10 bases are a match to TRBD1. The germline gives CDR1 ENHRY, CDR2 SYGVKD. This CDR3 region has 16 residues. V was clipped by 10 bases and J by 0 bases; unmatched bases: 6. The CDR3 coding sequence is TGTGCCAAGTCCGGGACAGGGGTCTCTGGGGCCAACGTCCTGACTTTC. Protein product: CAKSGTGVSGANVLTF.

The chain links TRBV13 to TRBJ2-7; D remains ambiguous. CDR3 length equals 13 residues. V dropped 4 bases and J dropped 6 bases, with 13 bases sitting between them. Per germline, CDR1 PRHDT and CDR2 FYEKMQ (reference sequence). The CDR3, as DNA: TGTGCCAGCAGCTCCACCCCCGGTGGCGAGCAGTACTTC. Protein: CASSSTPGGEQYF.

The V and J genes are TRBV7-3 and TRBJ2-2; tentative D call: TRBD1 (5 bases). This CDR3 comprises 14 residues. Germline CDR1 and CDR2: SGHTA and FQGTGA. V lost 5 bases to trimming and J lost 7 bases, with 14 bases between them. The CDR3 region is CASSHEPGFGELFF. The CDR3 DNA reads TGTGCCAGCAGCCACGAACCAGGGTTCGGGGAGCTGTTTTTT.

The chain links TRBV29-1 to TRBJ2-1; 7 bases fit TRBD2. From germline, CDR1 is SQVTM and CDR2 ANQGSEA. The length of the CDR3 is 16 residues. V trimming: 4 bases; J trimming: 3 bases; junction bases outside the gene matches: 12. The CDR3 coding sequence is TGCAGCGTTGGGAGGAGCGGGGAGTCCCTCTACAATGAGCAGTTCTTC. Translation gives CSVGRSGESLYNEQFF.

This clonotype was counted only a few times. The chain uses TRBV12-3 or TRBV12-4 and TRBJ2-3; maybe TRBD2 (6 bases). The CDR3 contains 14 residues. The V gene lost 7 bases and the J gene lost 0 bases, with 11 bases spanning the gap. CDR3 in amino acids: CASITGGSTDTQYF. CDR3 coding DNA: TGTGCCAGCATCACTGGGGGGAGCACAGATACGCAGTATTTT.

CDR3 loop: CATSEIDRDTGIVTQYF. CDR3 coding DNA: TGTGCCACCAGTGAAATCGACCGGGACACCGGGATAGTTACGCAGTATTTT. The chain combines TRBV24-1 with TRBJ2-3; weak D call: TRBD1 (6 bases). Germline V gives CDR1 KGHDR, CDR2 SFDVKD. The V and J ends lost 4 bases and 8 bases respectively, with 24 bases between them. The length of the CDR3 is 17 residues.

The V and J genes are TRBV27 and TRBJ1-5, with unresolved D. The germline gives CDR1 MNHEY, CDR2 SMNVEV (reference sequence). Trimming shortened V by 6 bases and J by 0 bases, and 12 bases separated the two germline ends. The CDR3 extends over 15 amino acids. CDR3 region: CASRIDGLSNQPQHF. The CDR3 DNA sequence: TGTGCCAGCAGGATAGACGGCCTTAGCAATCAGCCCCAGCATTTT.

The gene calls are TRBV28 and TRBJ1-1; D perhaps matches TRBD1 (5 bases). The CDR3 runs to 14 residues. Trimming took off 6 bases at V and 0 bases at J, with 11 bases between the two ends. Germline CDR1 MDHEN, CDR2 SYDVKM. The CDR3 sequence is CASSRRGMNTEAFF. In DNA form, the CDR3 reads TGTGCCAGCAGCCGACGGGGCATGAACACTGAAGCTTTCTTT. Drawing the rest from reference TRBV28 and TRBJ1-1, the complete variable domain is DVKVTQSSRYLVKRTGEKVFLECVQDMDHENMFWYRQDPGLGLRLIYFSYDVKMKEKGDIPEGYSVSREKKERFSLILESASTNQTSMYLCASSRRGMNTEAFFGQGTRLTVV.

This clonotype was picked up a small number of times. The gene calls are TRBV10-3 and TRBJ2-3, with D perhaps being TRBD1 or TRBD2 (5 bases each). CDR3 length: 14 residues. Germline V gives CDR1 ENHRY, CDR2 SYGVKD. V was trimmed by 4 bases and J by 1 base, leaving 9 bases between them. CDR3 nucleotides: TGTGCCATCAGTGGGGGACCGCGCACAGATACGCAGTATTTT. Translated: CAISGGPRTDTQYF.